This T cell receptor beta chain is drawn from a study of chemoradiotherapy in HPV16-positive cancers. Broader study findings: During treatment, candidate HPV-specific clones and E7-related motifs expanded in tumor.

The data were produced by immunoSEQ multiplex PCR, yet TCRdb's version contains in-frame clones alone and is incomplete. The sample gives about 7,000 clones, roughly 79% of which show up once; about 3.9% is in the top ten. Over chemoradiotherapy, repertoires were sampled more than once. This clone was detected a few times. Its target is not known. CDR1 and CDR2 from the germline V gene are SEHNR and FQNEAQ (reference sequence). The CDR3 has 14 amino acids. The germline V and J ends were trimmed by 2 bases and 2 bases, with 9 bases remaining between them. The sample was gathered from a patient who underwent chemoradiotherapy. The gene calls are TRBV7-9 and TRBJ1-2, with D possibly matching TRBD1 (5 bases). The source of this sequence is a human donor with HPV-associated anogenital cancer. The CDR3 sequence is CASSLLGTNYGYTF. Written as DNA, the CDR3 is TGTGCCAGCAGCTTACTCGGGACCAACTATGGCTACACCTTC.